This entry is about one T cell receptor (beta chain). The record originates from a study of shared clonotypes between healthy human individuals. Study in general: Donors had three CD4 naive, three CD4 memory, two CD8 naive and one CD8 memory plate apiece.

It was at deep level that the assay was run. Only in-frame clones appear in the TCRdb table, and some are missing; sequencing was by immunoSEQ multiplex PCR. Altogether around 2.3 million clones are present, around 95% being singletons, with the ten largest covering roughly 0.13%. The CDR3 runs to 16 residues. J gave up 3 bases and V 10 bases, and 12 bases lay outside the gene matches. Germline V gene lookup returns CDR1 KGHSH and CDR2 LQKENI. This sequence joins TRBV18 and TRBJ2-2, with 9 bases aligning to TRBD1. The receptor was derived from a man aged 18 to 35 in good health. Sequencing input: naive CD4+ T cells sorted from blood. The subset: CD45RA+ positively selected. Here the CDR3 DNA reads TGTGCCACGCGGGGACAGGGAAGCTTAGACACCGGGGAGCTGTTTTTT. As protein: CATRGQGSLDTGELFF.